This entry describes one T cell receptor (beta chain). What it binds is unknown. The data were taken from a study of OX40 agonist ivuxolimab in advanced cancers. Background on the study: Patients were treated with ivuxolimab, an agonistic anti-OX40 (CD134) antibody. Age averaged around 59 years (range about 20 to 80), and 82.7% were male.

Study findings and constraints: The specificity for antigen of the expanded peripheral T cells was not determined.

Germline values: CDR1 MDHEN, CDR2 SYDVKM. The V end was cut by 6 bases, the J end by 0 bases, with 4 bases between. CDR3 size: 12 residues. Generated by immunoSEQ multiplex PCR, the TCRdb table keeps only in-frame clones and is missing some. The profile shows around 92,000 clones, approximately 93% of them singletons. Source: CD4+ or CD8+ T cells sorted from blood, taken in a trial of the OX40 agonist ivuxolimab. The origin of this receptor is an adult with an advanced solid tumor such as melanoma, head and neck, liver or kidney cancer. V is TRBV28 and J is TRBJ2-3; unclear D gene. CDR3 bases: TGTGCCAGCAGAATTAGCACAGATACGCAGTATTTT. It yields the protein CASRISTDTQYF.